The present TCR beta chain was sequenced within a study of human T cells and chemical hapten exposure (dated by TCRdb to about 2021). The study in broad terms: For sensitization, 2% DPC in acetone was applied to a roughly 2 cm by roughly 2 cm area of upper inner arm skin. Throughout the study period of approximately 23 weeks, patients also received therapeutic DPC doses to the scalp every week. Patch testing was performed on the upper back with Finn chambers containing 0.01% DPC, and the patch tests were scored after 6 days according to International Contact Dermatitis Research Group standards. The mostly female patient cohort included alopecia areata with under or over 50% scalp involvement, alopecia totalis and alopecia universalis. Libraries were combined into a pool for sequencing, and differences in TCR yield between samples came mainly from small differences in library volumes within the pool. This study followed changes in the peripheral blood TCR repertoire in vivo during primary and secondary sensitization of alopecia patients to the hapten diphenylcyclopropenone (DPC). Blood was sampled from patients pre-sensitization (week 0) and at 2, 6 and about 24 weeks after DPC sensitization. For TCR sequencing, blood came from 25 to 35 alopecia patients at anywhere from one to four time points (pre-sensitization, 2, 6 and 24 weeks). Results the study describes overall, beyond this receptor: Compared with pre-sensitization or healthy control sets, expanded TCRs formed significantly more large CDR3 similarity clusters, which is consistent with antigen-driven responses. After repeated subsampling, the strength of the expansion versus patch-test correlation and the threshold at which it became significant changed. No change with DPC sensitization was found in the number of TCRs above 1 in 1000 frequency, and no evidence of global repertoire structure alterations was found. The number of PT1 expanded TCRs positively correlated with patch test score, significant at thresholds 8, 16 and 32 but not 4. Because every patient had alopecia, a presumed autoimmune disease, the patients' immune response might differ from that of healthy individuals.

The sample's time point label, decoded: pre-sensitization, week 0. The treatment or condition label, as the study defines it: therapeutic diphenylcyclopropenone sensitization with weekly scalp DPC. At every patch-test visit, the blood draw took place before the patch test was put on. Patients were considered eligible if aged 18 to 70, diagnosed with alopecia and deemed suitable for DPC therapy, and patients were excluded if pregnant. Total RNA was extracted from unfractionated whole blood that had been collected in Tempus Blood RNA tubes. Receptor amplification or capture employed RACE. TCRdb shows the sequencer as NextSeq 500. During library preparation, unique molecular identifiers were attached to individual cDNA molecules so that TCRs could be counted in a quantitative, reproducible way. For every blood RNA sample, sequencing covered both the TCR alpha and TCR beta chains. The published analysis was carried out like this. Samples had a median of around 92,000 TCRs, with a range from 23,224 to 690,600. The Decombinator software suite was used to annotate V, J and CDR3 in the TCR reads. For PS versus PT1 abundance plots, all samples were subsampled to the same number of TCRs (28,000). Expanded TCRs were defined as absent before sensitization and observed at least eight times at the 2-week time point. TCRdb ran its own pipeline on the public reads, namely fastp trimming at Q25 and MiXCR clone calling, and kept in-frame beta chains. Each CDR3 protein gets just one entry, which takes the most common genes and DNA from the rows behind it. The V and J calls and clone size come from TCRdb's table, not from the authors' own analysis. The sample table lists around 250,000 distinct CDR3 sequences, approximately 8.6% of them with a count of one. Of the sample, 2% to 3% is held by the ten largest clones.

Its CDR3 holds 14 amino acids, cysteine through phenylalanine. CDR3 DNA only is kept here, 42 bases in frame from base 1. In the germline V gene, CDR1 corresponds to SQVTM and CDR2 to ANQGSEA. V loses 7 bases of germline sequence and J loses 1 base, and the interval between the two ends is 16 bases. This clonotype was observed a handful of times. The target of this receptor is not known. No base-level quality is on record; no much larger clone is a single base apart. Sequences were derived from whole blood, sampled in connection with sensitization to the hapten diphenylcyclopropenone (DPC). The chain is assembled from TRBV29-1 and TRBJ1-1; the best D guess is TRBD1, with 5 bases matching. This TCR derives from a woman aged 40 to 55 with alopecia areata. Some clones in this sample may be carry-over from other donors' samples. The DNA sequence follows: TGCAGCGGGAAGGGACTTTACCCGAACACTGAAGCTTTCTTT. The resulting protein is CSGKGLYPNTEAFF.